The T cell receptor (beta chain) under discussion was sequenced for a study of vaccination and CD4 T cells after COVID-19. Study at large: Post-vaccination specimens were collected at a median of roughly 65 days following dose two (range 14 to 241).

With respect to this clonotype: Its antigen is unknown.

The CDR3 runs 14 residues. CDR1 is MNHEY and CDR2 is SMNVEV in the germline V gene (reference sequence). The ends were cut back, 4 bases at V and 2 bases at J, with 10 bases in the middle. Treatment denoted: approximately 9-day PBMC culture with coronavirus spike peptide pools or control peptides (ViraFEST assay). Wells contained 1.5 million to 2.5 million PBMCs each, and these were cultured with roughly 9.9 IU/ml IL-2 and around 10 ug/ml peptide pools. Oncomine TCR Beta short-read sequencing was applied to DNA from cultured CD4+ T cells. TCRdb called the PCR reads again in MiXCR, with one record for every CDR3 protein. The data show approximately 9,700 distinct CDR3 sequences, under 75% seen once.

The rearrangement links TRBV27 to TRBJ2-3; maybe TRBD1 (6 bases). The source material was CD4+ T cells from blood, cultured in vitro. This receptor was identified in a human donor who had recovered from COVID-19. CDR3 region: CASSSQGNTDTQYF. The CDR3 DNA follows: TGTGCCAGCAGTTCCCAGGGGAACACAGATACGCAGTATTTT.